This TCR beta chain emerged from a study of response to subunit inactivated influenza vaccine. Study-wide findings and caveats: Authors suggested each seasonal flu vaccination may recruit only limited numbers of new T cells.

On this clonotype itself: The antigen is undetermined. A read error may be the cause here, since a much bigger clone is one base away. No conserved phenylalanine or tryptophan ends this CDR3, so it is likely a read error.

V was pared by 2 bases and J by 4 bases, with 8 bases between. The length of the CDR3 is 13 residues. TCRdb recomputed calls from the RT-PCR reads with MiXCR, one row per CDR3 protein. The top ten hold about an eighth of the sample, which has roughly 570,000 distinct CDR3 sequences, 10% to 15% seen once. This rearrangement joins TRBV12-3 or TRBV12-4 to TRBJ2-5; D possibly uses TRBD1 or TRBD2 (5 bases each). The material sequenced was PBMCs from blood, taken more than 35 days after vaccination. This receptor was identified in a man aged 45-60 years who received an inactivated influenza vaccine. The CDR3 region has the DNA TGTGCCAGCAGTTTATCGGGACGAGAGACCCAGTACTTA. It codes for CASSLSGRETQYL.